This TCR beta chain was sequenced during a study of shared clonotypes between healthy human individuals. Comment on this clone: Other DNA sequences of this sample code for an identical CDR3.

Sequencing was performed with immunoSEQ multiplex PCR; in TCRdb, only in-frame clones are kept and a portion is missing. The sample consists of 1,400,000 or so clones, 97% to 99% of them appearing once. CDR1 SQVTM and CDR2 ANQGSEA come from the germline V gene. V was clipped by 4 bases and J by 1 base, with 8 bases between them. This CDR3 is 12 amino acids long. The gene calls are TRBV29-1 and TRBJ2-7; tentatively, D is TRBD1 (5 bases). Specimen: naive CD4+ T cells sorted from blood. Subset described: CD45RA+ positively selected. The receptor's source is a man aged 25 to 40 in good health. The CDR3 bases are TGCAGCGTTGGTCCAGGGTCCTACGAGCAGTACTTC. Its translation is CSVGPGSYEQYF.